Listed here are 27 T cell receptor beta chains from one sample, sequenced in a study of spatial heterogeneity in lung cancer. Time point defined: blood at routine non-recurrence follow-up after resection. Unsorted samples of tumor, nontumor lung or frozen PBMC had their whole RNA sequenced. TCRdb reanalysed the 5' RACE reads using MiXCR and keeps one entry per CDR3 protein. The sample consists of about 52,000 distinct CDR3 sequences, about 7.4% of them appearing once. Sequencing used PBMCs, obtained at follow-up. The receptors were gathered from a female donor with early-stage non-small cell lung cancer.

Points on this clonotype: The junction and the germline gene differ at one end; a read error may be behind it. The chain is built from TRBV28 and TRBJ1-5; a weak D match, TRBD1 (5 bases). The CDR3 contains 15 residues. The germline gives CDR1 MDHEN, CDR2 SYDVKM. Written as DNA, the CDR3 is TGTGCCAGCAGTTTGGGGACGCAGCGCAATCAGCCGCAGCATTTT. Translating gives CASSLGTQRNQPQHF. The variable domain in full, with the rest retrieved from reference TRBV28 and TRBJ1-5, is DVKVTQSSRYLVKRTGEKVFLECVQDMDHENMFWYRQDPGLGLRLIYFSYDVKMKEKGDIPEGYSVSREKKERFSLILESASTNQTSMYLCASSLGTQRNQPQHFGDGTRLSIL.

J is TRBJ1-2 and V is TRBV7-2; D is perhaps TRBD1 (5 bases). Germline CDR1 reads SGHTA; CDR2 reads FQGNSA. This CDR3 has 16 amino acids. Between the trimmed V and J ends, which lost 5 bases and 4 bases, there was a span of 20 bases. CDR3 amino acids: CASSPGLEAALYGYTF. The DNA for the CDR3 is TGTGCCAGCAGCCCAGGGTTGGAGGCAGCCCTCTATGGCTACACCTTC.

This clonotype was found a few times. The chain employs TRBV3-1 and TRBJ1-5; D is possibly TRBD1 (5 bases). Germline V gene sequence: CDR1 LGHDT, CDR2 YNNKEL (reference sequence). This CDR3 has 14 residues. Trimming cost V 3 bases and J 8 bases, with 14 bases left between them. CDR3 amino acids: CASSQGTREEPQHF. CDR3 bases: TGTGCCAGCAGCCAGGGGACCCGCGAGGAGCCCCAGCATTTT.

This clonotype was seen a few times. The V call is TRBV7-9, the J call TRBJ1-2; D is unresolved. The germline V gene encodes CDR1 SEHNR and CDR2 FQNEAQ (reference sequence). The CDR3 has 14 amino acids. Trimming removed 4 bases at V and 6 bases at J, with 15 bases between. The CDR3 here is CASSSVWAENGYTF. CDR3 DNA sequence: TGTGCCAGCAGCTCCGTGTGGGCGGAGAATGGCTACACCTTC.

This clonotype was detected many times. The chain has TRBV2 and TRBJ2-7; TRBD1 or TRBD2 may be the D gene (6 bases each). CDR1 is SNHLY, CDR2 FYNNEI, per germline. V lost 3 bases and J 2 bases, leaving 17 bases between the germline ends. CDR3 length equals 16 residues. CDR3 DNA sequence: TGTGCCAGCAGTGAGTTTGGCAGGGGAGGTGCCTACGAGCAGTACTTC. Its translation: CASSEFGRGGAYEQYF.

The gene calls are TRBV12-3 or TRBV12-4 and TRBJ1-5; D call uncertain. The CDR3 length is 15 residues. Trimming shortened V by 5 bases and J by 3 bases, and 14 bases separated the two germline ends. The CDR3 spells CASSHATADNQPQHF. The DNA for the CDR3 is TGTGCCAGCAGTCATGCTACAGCGGACAATCAGCCCCAGCATTTT.

This clonotype was recorded many times. V is TRBV3-1 and J is TRBJ1-5; 7 nucleotides align to TRBD1. After removal of 1 base from V and 8 bases from J, the junction contained 5 bases not matched to a gene. The length of the CDR3 is 14 residues. Germline lookup yields CDR1 LGHDT and CDR2 YNNKEL (reference sequence). Here the CDR3 DNA reads TGTGCCAGCAGCCAAGGACAGGGTGCGAAGCCCCAGCATTTT. Protein: CASSQGQGAKPQHF.

This clonotype was observed many times. The chain carries TRBV29-1 and TRBJ2-1, with D unresolved. V lost 4 bases to trimming and J lost 1 base, with 5 bases between them. This CDR3 has 12 residues. Germline CDR1 reads SQVTM; CDR2 reads ANQGSEA. The CDR3 nucleotides are TGCAGCGTTGCCCCGTCCTACAATGAGCAGTTCTTC. Encoded protein: CSVAPSYNEQFF.

As DNA, the CDR3 is TGTGCCAGCAGCTTAAGGAGGCGGGGGTTGAACACCGGGGAGCTGTTTTTT. As protein: CASSLRRRGLNTGELFF. This chain uses TRBV7-7 with TRBJ2-2; 7 nucleotides line up with TRBD2. Germline values: CDR1 SSHAT, CDR2 FNYEAQ (reference sequence). The V and J ends lost 2 bases and 1 base, in that order; junction bases with no gene match: 7. This CDR3 region has 17 residues. Full variable domain (rest looked up from reference TRBV7-7 and TRBJ2-2): GAGVSQSPRYKVTKRGQDVTLRCDPISSHATLYWYQQALGQGPEFLTYFNYEAQPDKSGLPSDRFSAERPEGSISTLTIQRTEQRDSAMYRCASSLRRRGLNTGELFFGEGSRLTVL.

In this sample, this clonotype turned up many times. The V and J genes are TRBV12-3 or TRBV12-4 and TRBJ1-5; no clear D gene. CDR3 length equals 15 residues. Trimming removed 3 bases at V and 0 bases at J, with 9 bases between. This chain's CDR3 is CASSFRAASNQPQHF. CDR3 nucleotides: TGTGCCAGCAGTTTTAGGGCCGCTAGCAATCAGCCCCAGCATTTT.

This clonotype has a count of ten or more. The gene calls are TRBV6-6 and TRBJ1-1; D is uncertain. The V gene's germline CDR1 is MNHNY and CDR2 SVGAGI (reference sequence). There are 14 residues in the CDR3. Between the trimmed V and J ends, which lost 6 bases and 0 bases, there was a span of 11 bases. The CDR3: CASRLRNMNTEAFF. The CDR3, as DNA: TGTGCCAGCAGGTTGCGGAATATGAACACTGAAGCTTTCTTT.

There are a few counts of this clonotype. The chain carries TRBV6-6 and TRBJ1-2; a possible D gene is TRBD1 (5 bases). There are 13 residues in the CDR3. Per germline, CDR1 MNHNY and CDR2 SVGAGI (reference sequence). Trimming took 7 bases from V and 8 from J, leaving 17 bases between them. The CDR3 protein is CASNPQEGVGYTF. The CDR3 region has the DNA TGTGCCAGCAACCCACAGGAAGGAGTGGGCTACACCTTC.

This clonotype appeared many times. The V and J genes are TRBV12-3 or TRBV12-4 and TRBJ1-6, with 7 bases identical to TRBD1. V was pared by 3 bases and J by 7 bases, with 3 bases of the junction left unmatched. This CDR3 region has 14 residues. The CDR3: CASSLTGRNSPLHF. The CDR3 nucleotides read TGTGCCAGCAGTTTGACAGGGCGAAATTCACCCCTCCACTTT.

This clonotype was detected ten times or more. The chain is built from TRBV5-5 and TRBJ2-3; D tentatively fits TRBD1 or TRBD2 (5 bases each). CDR1 and CDR2 from the germline V gene are SGHKS and YYEKEE (reference sequence). The V gene lost 0 bases and the J gene lost 1 base, with 9 bases spanning the gap. There are 15 residues in the CDR3. CDR3 bases: TGTGCCAGCAGCTTGGGAGGGGACGGCACAGATACGCAGTATTTT. The encoded protein is CASSLGGDGTDTQYF.

This clonotype was seen a handful of times. J is TRBJ2-1 and V is TRBV9, with D possibly matching TRBD1 (5 bases). In germline, CDR1 is SGDLS, CDR2 YYNGEE. The CDR3 consists of 15 residues. V was trimmed by 0 bases and J by 11 bases, leaving 18 bases between them. The CDR3 bases are TGTGCCAGCAGCGTAGAGATGGGGCATTCAGTTAAGCAGTTCTTC. Protein: CASSVEMGHSVKQFF.

In this sample, this clonotype turned up many times. The chain carries TRBV27 and TRBJ2-5; D is undetermined. Trimming removed 0 bases from V and 0 bases from J, with 5 bases in between. The CDR3 loop spans 14 amino acids. Germline CDR1 is MNHEY and CDR2 is SMNVEV (reference sequence). The DNA for the CDR3 is TGTGCCAGCAGTTTATCCTCGTACCAAGAGACCCAGTACTTC. This gives the protein CASSLSSYQETQYF.

In this sample, this clonotype turned up once. A much larger clone differs from this one at a single base, so this may be a read error. The chain has TRBV10-3 and TRBJ2-1; TRBD1 might be the D (5 bases). The germline gives CDR1 ENHRY, CDR2 SYGVKD. CDR3 length equals 15 residues. Here the CDR3 reads CAISHRPVRYNEQLF. The CDR3 nucleotides are TGTGCCATCAGTCACAGGCCCGTCCGGTACAATGAGCAGCTCTTC.

This clonotype turned up a few times. V and J are TRBV4-1 and TRBJ2-7, with TRBD2 matching over 8 bases. Germline CDR1 reads MGHRA; CDR2 reads YSYEKL. V was pared by 4 bases and J by 3 bases, with 8 bases of the junction left unmatched. This CDR3 has 15 amino acids. CDR3: CASSPVAGGNYEQYF. The CDR3 region has the DNA TGCGCCAGCAGCCCCGTGGCGGGGGGCAACTACGAGCAGTACTTC.

This chain connects TRBV4-1 to TRBJ2-7; a possible D gene is TRBD1 (6 bases). Germline V CDR1 and CDR2: MGHRA, YSYEKL. CDR3 size: 14 residues. Trimming cost V 0 bases and J 5 bases, with 11 bases left between them. In nucleotides, the CDR3 is TGCGCCAGCAGCCAAGATGGAGAGGGGGACGAGCAGTACTTC. Translating gives CASSQDGEGDEQYF.

This clonotype was seen repeatedly, ten times or more. This chain connects TRBV7-9 to TRBJ2-1; D tentatively fits TRBD1 or TRBD2 (5 bases each). V was cut by 4 bases and J by 4 bases, with 14 bases left in between. Germline CDR1 is SEHNR and CDR2 is FQNEAQ (reference sequence). The CDR3 sequence is 15 residues long. In DNA, the CDR3 is TGTGCCAGCAGCTCACCCGGGACGCCATACAATGAGCAGTTCTTC. It encodes CASSSPGTPYNEQFF. The whole variable domain, remainder taken from reference TRBV7-9 and TRBJ2-1, is DTGVSQNPRHKITKRGQNVTFRCDPISEHNRLYWYRQTLGQGPEFLTYFQNEAQLEKSRLLSDRFSAERPKGSFSTLEIQRTEQGDSAMYLCASSSPGTPYNEQFFGPGTRLTVL.

Many counts were recorded for this clonotype. The chain employs TRBV4-1 and TRBJ2-5; D may correspond to TRBD1 or TRBD2 (5 bases each). From germline, CDR1 is MGHRA and CDR2 YSYEKL. The CDR3 contains 14 residues. V shed 1 base and J shed 4 bases, with 10 bases lying between them. The chain's CDR3 is CASSQVRGGETQYF. The DNA for the CDR3 is TGCGCCAGCAGCCAAGTACGGGGCGGAGAGACCCAGTACTTC.

The chain employs TRBV5-1 and TRBJ1-3, with D possibly matching TRBD1 (6 bases). The CDR3 is made up of 14 amino acids. Germline V gives CDR1 SGHRS, CDR2 YFSETQ. Deletions cut 1 base from V and 2 bases from J, with 7 bases between. Here the CDR3 reads CASSLNRAGNTIYF. DNA of the CDR3: TGCGCCAGCAGCTTGAACAGGGCTGGAAACACCATATATTTT.

Ten or more counts support this clonotype. The chain uses TRBV5-1 and TRBJ2-3, with 8 bases aligning to TRBD2. V gave up 2 bases and J gave up 0 bases; unmatched junction bases: 5. This CDR3 is 16 amino acids long. CDR1 is SGHRS, CDR2 YFSETQ, per germline. CDR3 bases: TGCGCCAGCAGCTTCGCCGGGGGGGCGAGCACAGATACGCAGTATTTT. Translation gives CASSFAGGASTDTQYF.

This clonotype was picked up many times. CDR3 nucleotide sequence: TGTGCCAGCAGTTTAAGGGTTAGCAATCAGCCCCAGCATTTT. Translating it yields CASSLRVSNQPQHF. The V call is TRBV12-3 or TRBV12-4, the J call TRBJ1-5; D unresolved. The CDR3 sequence is 14 residues long. V lost 2 bases and J 0 bases, leaving 5 bases between the germline ends.

This clonotype was recorded at least ten times. The chain links TRBV10-3 to TRBJ2-6; a weak D match, TRBD1 (6 bases). The CDR3 has 19 amino acids. V was shortened by 3 bases and J by 0 bases, with 18 bases between the two germline ends. Per germline, CDR1 ENHRY and CDR2 SYGVKD. CDR3 nucleotides: TGTGCCATCAGTGAAATCGTGGGGGCGCGAGGCTCTGGGGCCAACGTCCTGACTTTC. This encodes CAISEIVGARGSGANVLTF.

This clonotype has a handful of counts. J is TRBJ2-2 and V is TRBV7-2; 8 bases are a match to TRBD2. J gave up 2 bases and V 5 bases, and 7 bases lay outside the gene matches. The CDR3 length is 16 residues. Germline values: CDR1 SGHTA, CDR2 FQGNSA. CDR3 protein: CASSKTSGANTGELFF. Here the CDR3 DNA reads TGTGCCAGCAGCAAAACTAGCGGAGCCAACACCGGGGAGCTGTTTTTT.

There are a few counts of this clonotype. CDR3 in DNA: TGCGCCAGCACGCGACTAGGGCAAGAGACCCAGTACTTC. Its protein is CASTRLGQETQYF. The chain recombines TRBV5-1 with TRBJ2-5; D may be TRBD2 (6 bases). The germline V and J ends were trimmed by 6 bases and 2 bases, with 11 bases remaining between them. Germline V CDR1 and CDR2: SGHRS, YFSETQ. This CDR3 is 13 amino acids long.